This T cell receptor beta chain derives from a study of response to subunit inactivated influenza vaccine. TCRdb fed the RT-PCR reads into MiXCR, producing one record per CDR3 protein. In the table there are roughly 290,000 distinct CDR3 sequences, 20% to 25% of which are singletons. On this clonotype itself: The antigen remains unidentified.

The junction had 5 bases not matched to a gene; V was cut back by 2 bases and J by 2 bases. Germline CDR1 MNHEY, CDR2 SVGEGT. This CDR3 is 15 amino acids long. The study, taken as a whole, reports: With each seasonal influenza vaccination, the authors suggested, few new T cells are recruited.

The J gene is TRBJ2-7, the V gene TRBV6-2 or TRBV6-3, with 8 bases matching TRBD1. The material was PBMCs from blood, obtained approximately 20 months after vaccination. The TCR was taken from a man aged 50 to 69 who received an inactivated influenza vaccine. CDR3 residues: CASSYDGTGPYEQYF. The CDR3 DNA sequence: TGTGCCAGCAGTTACGACGGGACAGGTCCCTACGAGCAGTACTTC.